What follows describes a single T cell receptor (beta chain). Its antigen is unidentified. The same CDR3 is also encoded by other DNA sequences in this sample. This sample stems from a study of vaccination effects on CD4 cells after COVID-19. General study findings and limits: Few convalescent patients, and no early post-infection timepoints, were available to the study.

CDR3 length equals 15 residues. Germline V gene data show CDR1 as MDHEN and CDR2 as SYDVKM. V lost 3 bases and J lost 6; bases outside the gene matches: 4. Produced via immunoSEQ multiplex PCR; TCRdb's table is partial and in-frame only. The sample includes about 25,000 clones, around three quarters of them seen just once. Viral peptide pool expansion of antigen-specific CD4+ T cells preceded sequencing in the ViraFEST assay. Having been cultured for around ten days, the cells underwent CD4+ T cell isolation. The vaccine recipients had no prior SARS-CoV-2 infection, with negative nucleocapsid antibodies. They grew around 2.2 million PBMC in each well, adding approximately 10 IU/ml IL-2 and roughly 9.3 ug/ml peptides. The authors replaced half the medium with IL-2 medium on days 3 and 7.

This TCR derives from a human donor who received a COVID-19 vaccine. The chain recombines TRBV28 with TRBJ2-2; 10 bases are shared with TRBD1. Sequences were derived from CD4+ T cells from PBMCs cultured with HCoV-NL63 spike peptides, sampled before COVID-19 vaccination. CDR3: CASSLAGQGSGELFF. The CDR3 nucleotides are TGTGCCAGCAGTTTGGCGGGACAGGGGTCCGGGGAGCTGTTTTTT.